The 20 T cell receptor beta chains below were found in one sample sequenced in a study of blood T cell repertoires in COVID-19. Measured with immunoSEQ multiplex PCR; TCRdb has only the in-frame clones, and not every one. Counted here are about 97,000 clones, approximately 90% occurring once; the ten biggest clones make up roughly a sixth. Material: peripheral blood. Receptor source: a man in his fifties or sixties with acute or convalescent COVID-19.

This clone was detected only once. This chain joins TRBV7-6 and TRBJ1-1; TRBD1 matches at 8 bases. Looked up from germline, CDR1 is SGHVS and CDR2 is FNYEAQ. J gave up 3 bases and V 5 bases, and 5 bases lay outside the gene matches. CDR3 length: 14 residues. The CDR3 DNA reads TGTGCCAGCAGCATTACGACAGGGGACACTGAAGCTTTCTTT. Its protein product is CASSITTGDTEAFF.

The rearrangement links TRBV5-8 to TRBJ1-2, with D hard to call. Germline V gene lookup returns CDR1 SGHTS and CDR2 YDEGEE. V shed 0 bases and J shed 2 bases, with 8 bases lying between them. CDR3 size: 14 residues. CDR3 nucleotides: TGTGCCAGCAGCTTGGGGGGAGTCAACTATGGCTACACCTTC. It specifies CASSLGGVNYGYTF.

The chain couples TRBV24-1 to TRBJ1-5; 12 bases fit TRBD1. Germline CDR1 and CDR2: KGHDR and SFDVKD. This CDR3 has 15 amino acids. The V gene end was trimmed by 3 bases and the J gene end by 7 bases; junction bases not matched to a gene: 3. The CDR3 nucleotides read TGTGCCACCAGTGATGGGACAGGGGGCGGACAGCCCCAGCATTTT. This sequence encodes CATSDGTGGGQPQHF.

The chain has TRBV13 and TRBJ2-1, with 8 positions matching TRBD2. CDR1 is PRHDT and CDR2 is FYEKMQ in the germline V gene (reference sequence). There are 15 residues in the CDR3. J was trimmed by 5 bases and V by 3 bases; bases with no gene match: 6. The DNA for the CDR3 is TGTGCCAGCAGCTTTGGTACTAGCGGTGACAATGAGCAGTTCTTC. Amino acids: CASSFGTSGDNEQFF. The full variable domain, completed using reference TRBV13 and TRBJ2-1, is AAGVIQSPRHLIKEKRETATLKCYPIPRHDTVYWYQQGPGQDPQFLISFYEKMQSDKGSIPDRFSAQQFSDYHSELNMSSLELGDSALYFCASSFGTSGDNEQFFGPGTRLTVL.

CDR3 bases: TGTGCCAGCAGTTACTCGGGGAGACAAGAGACCCAGTACTTC. It is translated as CASSYSGRQETQYF. The chain combines TRBV6-5 with TRBJ2-5; TRBD2 is a possible D gene (5 bases). The CDR3 extends over 14 amino acids. CDR1 MNHEY and CDR2 SVGAGI come from the germline V gene. V lost 0 bases, J lost 2 bases, and 7 bases lay in between.

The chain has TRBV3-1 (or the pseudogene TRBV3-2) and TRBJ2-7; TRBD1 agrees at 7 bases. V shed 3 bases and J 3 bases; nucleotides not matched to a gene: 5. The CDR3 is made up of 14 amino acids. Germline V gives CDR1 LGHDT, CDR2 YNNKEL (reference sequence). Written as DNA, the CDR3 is TGTGCCAGCAGCCAGGCGACAGGGTTCTACGAGCAGTACTTC. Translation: CASSQATGFYEQYF.

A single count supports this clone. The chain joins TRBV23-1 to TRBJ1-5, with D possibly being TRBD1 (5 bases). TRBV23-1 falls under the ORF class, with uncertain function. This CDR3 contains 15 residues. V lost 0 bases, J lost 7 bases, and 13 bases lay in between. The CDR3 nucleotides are TGCGCCAGCAGTCAATCTCAGGGATCGGAACAGCCCCAGCATTTT. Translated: CASSQSQGSEQPQHF.

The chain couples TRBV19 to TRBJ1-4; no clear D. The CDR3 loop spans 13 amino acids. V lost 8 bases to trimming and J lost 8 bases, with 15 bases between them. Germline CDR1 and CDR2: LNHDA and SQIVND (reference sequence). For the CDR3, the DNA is TGTGCCAGTGGGAGGTCTTCAGACGAAAAACTGTTTTTT. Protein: CASGRSSDEKLFF.

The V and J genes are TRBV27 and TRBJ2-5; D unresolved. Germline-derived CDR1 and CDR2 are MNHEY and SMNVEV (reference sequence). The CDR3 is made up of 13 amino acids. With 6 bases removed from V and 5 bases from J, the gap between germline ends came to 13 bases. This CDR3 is CASSTKPGETQYF. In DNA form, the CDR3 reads TGTGCCAGCAGCACTAAACCTGGGGAGACCCAGTACTTC.

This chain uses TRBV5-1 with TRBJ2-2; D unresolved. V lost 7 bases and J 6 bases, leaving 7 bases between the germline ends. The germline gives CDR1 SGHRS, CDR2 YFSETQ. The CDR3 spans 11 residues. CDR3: CASQRAGELFF. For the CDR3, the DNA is TGCGCCAGCCAACGCGCCGGGGAGCTGTTTTTT.

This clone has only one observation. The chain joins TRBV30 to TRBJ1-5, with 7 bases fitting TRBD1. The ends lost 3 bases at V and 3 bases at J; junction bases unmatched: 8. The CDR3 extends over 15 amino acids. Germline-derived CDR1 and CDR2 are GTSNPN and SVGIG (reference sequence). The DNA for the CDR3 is TGTGCCTGGAGGGCTACAGGGGCCCTCAATCAGCCCCAGCATTTT. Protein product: CAWRATGALNQPQHF.

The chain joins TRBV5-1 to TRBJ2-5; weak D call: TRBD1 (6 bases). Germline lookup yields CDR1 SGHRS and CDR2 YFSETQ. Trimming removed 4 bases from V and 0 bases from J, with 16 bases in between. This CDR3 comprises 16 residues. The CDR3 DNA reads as TGCGCCAGCAGCGCCGCCCGGGACATTTACCAAGAGACCCAGTACTTC. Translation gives CASSAARDIYQETQYF.

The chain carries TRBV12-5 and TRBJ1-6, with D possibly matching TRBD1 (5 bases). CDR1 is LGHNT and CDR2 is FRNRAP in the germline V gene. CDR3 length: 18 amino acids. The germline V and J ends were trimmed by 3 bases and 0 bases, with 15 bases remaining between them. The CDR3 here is CASGFGTPGSSYNSPLHF. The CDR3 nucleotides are TGTGCTAGTGGTTTCGGGACTCCGGGAAGCTCCTATAATTCACCCCTCCACTTT.

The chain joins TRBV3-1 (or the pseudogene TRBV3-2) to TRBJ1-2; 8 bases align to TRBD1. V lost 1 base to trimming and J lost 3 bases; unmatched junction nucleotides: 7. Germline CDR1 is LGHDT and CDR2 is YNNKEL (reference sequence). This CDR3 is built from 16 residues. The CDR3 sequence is CASSQGGPGGDYGYTF. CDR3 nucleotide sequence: TGTGCCAGCAGCCAAGGGGGACCAGGGGGCGACTATGGCTACACCTTC.

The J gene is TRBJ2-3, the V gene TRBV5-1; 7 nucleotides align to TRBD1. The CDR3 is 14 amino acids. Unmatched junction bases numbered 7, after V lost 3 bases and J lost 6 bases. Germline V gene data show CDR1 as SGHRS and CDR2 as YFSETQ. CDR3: CASSSTGEADTQYF. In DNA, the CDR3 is TGCGCCAGCAGCTCAACAGGGGAAGCGGATACGCAGTATTTT. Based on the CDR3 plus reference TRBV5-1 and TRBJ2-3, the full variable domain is KAGVTQTPRYLIKTRGQQVTLSCSPISGHRSVSWYQQTPGQGLQFLFEYFSETQRNKGNFPGRFSGRQFSNSRSEMNVSTLELGDSALYLCASSSTGEADTQYFGPGTRLTVL.

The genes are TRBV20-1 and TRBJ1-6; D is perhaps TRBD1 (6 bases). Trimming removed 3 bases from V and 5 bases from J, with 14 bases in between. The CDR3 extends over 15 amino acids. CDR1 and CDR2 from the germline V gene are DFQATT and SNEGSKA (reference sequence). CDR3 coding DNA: TGCAGTGCTAGTTTCAGGGGTGAGAATAATTCACCCCTCCACTTT. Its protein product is CSASFRGENNSPLHF.

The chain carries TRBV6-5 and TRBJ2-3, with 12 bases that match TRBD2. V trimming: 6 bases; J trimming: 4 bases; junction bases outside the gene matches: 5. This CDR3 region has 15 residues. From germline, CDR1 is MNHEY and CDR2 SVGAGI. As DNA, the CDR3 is TGTGCCAGCAGAACTAGCGGGGGGATAGCAGATACGCAGTATTTT. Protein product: CASRTSGGIADTQYF.

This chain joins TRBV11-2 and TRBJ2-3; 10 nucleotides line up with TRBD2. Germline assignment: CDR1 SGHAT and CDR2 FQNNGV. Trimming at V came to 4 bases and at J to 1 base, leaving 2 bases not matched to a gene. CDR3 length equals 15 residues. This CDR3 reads CASSSLAGGTDTQYF. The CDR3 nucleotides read TGTGCCAGCAGCTCCCTAGCGGGGGGCACAGATACGCAGTATTTT.

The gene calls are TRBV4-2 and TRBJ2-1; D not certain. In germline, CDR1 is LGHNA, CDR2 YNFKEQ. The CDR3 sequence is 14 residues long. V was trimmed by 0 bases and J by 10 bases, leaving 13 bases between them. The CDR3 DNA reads TGTGCCAGCAGCCAAGATGTCGGTCTTCGGGAGCAGTTCTTC. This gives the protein CASSQDVGLREQFF.

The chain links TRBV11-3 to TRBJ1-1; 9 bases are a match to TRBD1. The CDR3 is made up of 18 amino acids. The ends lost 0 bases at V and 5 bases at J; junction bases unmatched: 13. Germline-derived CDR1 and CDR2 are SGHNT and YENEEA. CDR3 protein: CASSLEGWGQGVETEAFF. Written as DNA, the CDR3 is TGTGCCAGCAGCTTAGAGGGGTGGGGACAGGGAGTGGAGACTGAAGCTTTCTTT. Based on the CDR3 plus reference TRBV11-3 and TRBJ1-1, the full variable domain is EAGVVQSPRYKIIEKKQPVAFWCNPISGHNTLYWYLQNLGQGPELLIRYENEEAVDDSQLPKDRFSAERLKGVDSTLKIQPAELGDSAVYLCASSLEGWGQGVETEAFFGQGTRLTVV.